The source of this T cell receptor (beta chain) is a study of early T cells in non-severe SARS-CoV-2 infection. This clonotype was found many times. TCRdb fed the 5' RACE reads into MiXCR, producing one record per CDR3 protein. The sample includes about 58,000 distinct CDR3 sequences, roughly 12% of them seen just once. J was trimmed by 8 bases and V by 2 bases; bases with no gene match: 7. Germline-derived CDR1 and CDR2 are SGHRS and YFSETQ. The CDR3 runs to 14 residues. This receptor was obtained from an adult who was a healthcare worker with PCR-confirmed SARS-CoV-2 infection or an uninfected control (not recorded which). This sequence joins TRBV5-1 and TRBJ2-1; 7 bases fit TRBD2. The sequencing sample was made of whole blood. CDR3 DNA: TGCGCCAGCAGCTTCGAGGGAGGGCCGTATGAGCAGTTCTTC. This codes for CASSFEGGPYEQFF.